This paragraph reports one T cell receptor (beta chain). Its antigen is not identified. Germline assignment: CDR1 SGHRS and CDR2 YFSETQ. The V end was cut by 4 bases, the J end by 1 base, with 11 bases between. The CDR3 runs to 14 residues. The primer mix had 60 Vbeta and 13 Jbeta primers. Sequencing used immunoSEQ multiplex PCR; TCRdb keeps in-frame clones, though not all of them. The data hold around 200,000 clones, with around 85% observed a single time. The data derive from a study of cytomegalovirus exposure and HLA in healthy donors. Study observations and caveats: Later analysis showed TCR association rates varying by HLA locus, highest for DRB1 and lowest for HLA-C.

The chain joins TRBV5-1 to TRBJ1-1; D is undetermined. The sample comprised PBMCs. The sequence was collected from a man in his forties in good health and CMV-seropositive. The CDR3 spells CASSLPPANTEAFF. In DNA, the CDR3 is TGCGCCAGCAGCCTACCGCCTGCGAACACTGAAGCTTTCTTT.